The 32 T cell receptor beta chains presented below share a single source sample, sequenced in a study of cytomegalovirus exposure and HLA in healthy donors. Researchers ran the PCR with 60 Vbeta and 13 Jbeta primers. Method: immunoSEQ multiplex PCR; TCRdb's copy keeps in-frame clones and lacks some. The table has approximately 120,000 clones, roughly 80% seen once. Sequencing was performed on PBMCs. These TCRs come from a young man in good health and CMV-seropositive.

CDR3 in DNA: TGTGCCAGCAGTACCTCCAGGGGGAGGACTGAAGCTTTCTTT. Translating it yields CASSTSRGRTEAFF. The rearrangement links TRBV27 to TRBJ1-1; 7 bases are a match to TRBD1. Germline CDR1 MNHEY, CDR2 SMNVEV (reference sequence). The CDR3 has 14 residues. Trimming at V came to 5 bases and at J to 5 bases, leaving 8 bases not matched to a gene.

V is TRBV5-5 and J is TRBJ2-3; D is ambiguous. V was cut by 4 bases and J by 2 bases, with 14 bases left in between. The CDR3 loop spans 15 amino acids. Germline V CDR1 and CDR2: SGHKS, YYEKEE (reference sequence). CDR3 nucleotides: TGTGCCAGCAGCCTTGACGCAGGTTACACAGATACGCAGTATTTT. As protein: CASSLDAGYTDTQYF.

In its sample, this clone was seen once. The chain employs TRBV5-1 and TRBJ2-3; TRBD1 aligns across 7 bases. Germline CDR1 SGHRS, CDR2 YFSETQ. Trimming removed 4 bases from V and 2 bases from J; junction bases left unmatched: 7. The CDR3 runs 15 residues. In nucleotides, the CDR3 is TGCGCCAGCAGCCCGGGGACAGAAGTCACAGATACGCAGTATTTT. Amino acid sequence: CASSPGTEVTDTQYF. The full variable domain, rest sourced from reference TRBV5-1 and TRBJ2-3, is KAGVTQTPRYLIKTRGQQVTLSCSPISGHRSVSWYQQTPGQGLQFLFEYFSETQRNKGNFPGRFSGRQFSNSRSEMNVSTLELGDSALYLCASSPGTEVTDTQYFGPGTRLTVL.

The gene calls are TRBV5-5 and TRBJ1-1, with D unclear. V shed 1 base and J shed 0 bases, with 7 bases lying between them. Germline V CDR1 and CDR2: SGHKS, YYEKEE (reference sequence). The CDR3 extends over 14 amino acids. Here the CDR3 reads CASSLIQLNTEAFF. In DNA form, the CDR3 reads TGTGCCAGCAGCTTGATACAGTTGAACACTGAAGCTTTCTTT.

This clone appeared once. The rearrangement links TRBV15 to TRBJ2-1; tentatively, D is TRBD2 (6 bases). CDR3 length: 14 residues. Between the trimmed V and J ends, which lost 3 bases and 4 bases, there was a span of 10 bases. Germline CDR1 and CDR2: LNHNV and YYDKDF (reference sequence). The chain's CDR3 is CATSSRDSYNEQFF. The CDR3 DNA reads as TGTGCCACCAGCAGCCGGGACTCATACAATGAGCAGTTCTTC.

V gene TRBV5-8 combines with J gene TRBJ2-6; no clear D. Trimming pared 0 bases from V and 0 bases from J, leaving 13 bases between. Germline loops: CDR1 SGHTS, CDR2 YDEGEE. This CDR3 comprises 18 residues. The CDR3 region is CASSLDMLPGSGANVLTF. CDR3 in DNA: TGTGCCAGCAGCTTGGACATGCTGCCTGGCTCTGGGGCCAACGTCCTGACTTTC.

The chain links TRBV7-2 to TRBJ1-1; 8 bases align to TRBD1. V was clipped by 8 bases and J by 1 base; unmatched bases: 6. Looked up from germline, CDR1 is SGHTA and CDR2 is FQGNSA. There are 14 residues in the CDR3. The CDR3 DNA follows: TGTGCCAGCTCTATACAGGGGGGGAACACTGAAGCTTTCTTT. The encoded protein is CASSIQGGNTEAFF. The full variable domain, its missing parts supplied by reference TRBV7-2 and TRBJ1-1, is GAGVSQSPSNKVTEKGKDVELRCDPISGHTALYWYRQSLGQGLEFLIYFQGNSAPDKSGLPSDRFSAERTGGSVSTLTIQRTQQEDSAVYLCASSIQGGNTEAFFGQGTRLTVV.

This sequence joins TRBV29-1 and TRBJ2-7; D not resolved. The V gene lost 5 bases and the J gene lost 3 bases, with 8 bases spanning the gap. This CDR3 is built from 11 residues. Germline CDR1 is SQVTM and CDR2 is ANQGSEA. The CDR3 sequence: CSVLSGYEQYF. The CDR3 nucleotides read TGCAGCGTTTTGTCGGGCTACGAGCAGTACTTC.

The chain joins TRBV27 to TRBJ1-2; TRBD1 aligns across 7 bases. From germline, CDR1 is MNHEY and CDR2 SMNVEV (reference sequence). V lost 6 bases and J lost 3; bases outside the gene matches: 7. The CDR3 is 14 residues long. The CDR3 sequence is CASSPGRGDYGYTF. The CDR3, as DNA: TGTGCCAGCAGCCCGGGCAGGGGGGACTATGGCTACACCTTC.

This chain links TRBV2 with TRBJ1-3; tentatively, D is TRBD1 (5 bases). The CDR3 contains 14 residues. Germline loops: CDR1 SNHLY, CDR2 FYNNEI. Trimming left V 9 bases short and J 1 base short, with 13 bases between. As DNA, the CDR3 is TGTGCCAGTCGAGCCGGGACTTCTGGAAACACCATATATTTT. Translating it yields CASRAGTSGNTIYF.

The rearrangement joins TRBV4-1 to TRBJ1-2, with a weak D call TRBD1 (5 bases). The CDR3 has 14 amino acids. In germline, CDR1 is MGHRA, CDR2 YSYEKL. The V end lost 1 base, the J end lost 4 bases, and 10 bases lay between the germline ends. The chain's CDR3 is CASSQASTAYGYTF. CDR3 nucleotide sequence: TGCGCCAGCAGCCAAGCTTCGACAGCCTATGGCTACACCTTC.

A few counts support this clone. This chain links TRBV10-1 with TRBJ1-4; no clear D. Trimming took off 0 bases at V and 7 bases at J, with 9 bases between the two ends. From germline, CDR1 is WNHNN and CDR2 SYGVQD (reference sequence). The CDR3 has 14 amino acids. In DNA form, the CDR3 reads TGCGCCAGCAGTGAGTCGACAAGCCCTGAAAAACTGTTTTTT. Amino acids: CASSESTSPEKLFF.

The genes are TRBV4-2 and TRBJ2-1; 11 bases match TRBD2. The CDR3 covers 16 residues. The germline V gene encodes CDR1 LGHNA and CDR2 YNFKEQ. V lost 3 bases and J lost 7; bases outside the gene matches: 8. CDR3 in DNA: TGTGCCAGCAGCCAGGAACTAGCGGGAGCTCGGAATGAGCAGTTCTTC. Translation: CASSQELAGARNEQFF.

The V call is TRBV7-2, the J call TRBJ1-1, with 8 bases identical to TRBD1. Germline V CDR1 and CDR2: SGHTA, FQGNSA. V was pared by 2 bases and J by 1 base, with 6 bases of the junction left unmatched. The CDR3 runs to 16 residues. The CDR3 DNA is TGTGCCAGCAGCTTATCAGGGGGCAATTCGAACACTGAAGCTTTCTTT. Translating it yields CASSLSGGNSNTEAFF.

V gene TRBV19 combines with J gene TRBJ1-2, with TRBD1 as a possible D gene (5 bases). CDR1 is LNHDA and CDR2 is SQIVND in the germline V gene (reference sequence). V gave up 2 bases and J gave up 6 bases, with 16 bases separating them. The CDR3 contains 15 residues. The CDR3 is CASSIPSRQSDGYTF. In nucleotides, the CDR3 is TGTGCCAGTAGTATACCTTCGCGACAGAGTGATGGCTACACCTTC.

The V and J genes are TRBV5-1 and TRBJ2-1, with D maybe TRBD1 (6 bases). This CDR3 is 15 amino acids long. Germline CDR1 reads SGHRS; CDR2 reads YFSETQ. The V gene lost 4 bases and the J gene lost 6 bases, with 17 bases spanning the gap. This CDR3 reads CASSITGTRVNEQFF. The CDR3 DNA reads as TGCGCCAGCAGCATAACCGGGACAAGGGTCAATGAGCAGTTCTTC.

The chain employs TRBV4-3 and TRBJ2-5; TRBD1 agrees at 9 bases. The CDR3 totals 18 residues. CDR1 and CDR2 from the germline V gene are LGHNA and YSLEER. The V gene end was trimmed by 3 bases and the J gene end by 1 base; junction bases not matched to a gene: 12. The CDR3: CASSQERQGTGSQETQYF. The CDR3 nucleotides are TGCGCCAGCAGCCAGGAAAGACAGGGGACAGGGTCCCAAGAGACCCAGTACTTC.

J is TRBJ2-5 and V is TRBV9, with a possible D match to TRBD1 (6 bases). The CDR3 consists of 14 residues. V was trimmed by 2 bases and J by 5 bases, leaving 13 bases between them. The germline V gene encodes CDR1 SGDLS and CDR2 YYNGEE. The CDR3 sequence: CASSVQGYSETQYF. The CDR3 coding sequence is TGTGCCAGCAGCGTGCAGGGGTATAGTGAGACCCAGTACTTC.

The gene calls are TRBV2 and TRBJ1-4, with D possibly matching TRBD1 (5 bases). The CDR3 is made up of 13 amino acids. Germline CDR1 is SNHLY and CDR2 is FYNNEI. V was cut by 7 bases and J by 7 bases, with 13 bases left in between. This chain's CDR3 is CASKSGSGEKLFF. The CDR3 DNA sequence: TGTGCCAGCAAGTCAGGGTCAGGTGAAAAACTGTTTTTT.

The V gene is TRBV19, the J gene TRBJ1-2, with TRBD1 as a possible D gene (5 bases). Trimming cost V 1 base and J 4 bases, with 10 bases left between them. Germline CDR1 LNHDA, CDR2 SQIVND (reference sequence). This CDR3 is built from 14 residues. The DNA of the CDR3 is TGTGCCAGTAGTATAGTTGCAGGGCCCTATGGCTACACCTTC. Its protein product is CASSIVAGPYGYTF.

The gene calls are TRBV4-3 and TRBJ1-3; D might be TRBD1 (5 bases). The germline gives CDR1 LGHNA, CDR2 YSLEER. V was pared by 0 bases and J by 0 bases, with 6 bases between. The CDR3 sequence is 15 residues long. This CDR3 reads CASSQDQGSGNTIYF. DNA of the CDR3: TGCGCCAGCAGCCAAGATCAGGGCTCTGGAAACACCATATATTTT.

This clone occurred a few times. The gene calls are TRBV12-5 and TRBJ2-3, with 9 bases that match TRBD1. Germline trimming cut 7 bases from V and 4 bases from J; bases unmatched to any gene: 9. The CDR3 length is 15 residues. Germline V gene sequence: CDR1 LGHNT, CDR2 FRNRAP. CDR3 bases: TGTGCTAGTGCCCAAGAGACAGGGGGTGCAGATACGCAGTATTTT. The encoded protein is CASAQETGGADTQYF.

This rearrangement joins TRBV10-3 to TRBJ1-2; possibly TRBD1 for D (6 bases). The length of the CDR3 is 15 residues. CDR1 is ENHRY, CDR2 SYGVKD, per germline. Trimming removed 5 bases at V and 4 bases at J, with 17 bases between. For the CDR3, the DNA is TGTGCCATCAGTTCCGGCCAGGGGTCGGGCTATGGCTACACCTTC. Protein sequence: CAISSGQGSGYGYTF.

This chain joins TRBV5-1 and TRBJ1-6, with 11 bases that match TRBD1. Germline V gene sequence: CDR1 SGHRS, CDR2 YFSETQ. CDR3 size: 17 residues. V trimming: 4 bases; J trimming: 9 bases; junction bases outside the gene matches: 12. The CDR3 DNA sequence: TGCGCCAGCAGCGTCGGGAGTTCCGGGACAGGGGGTTCACCCCTCCACTTT. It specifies CASSVGSSGTGGSPLHF.

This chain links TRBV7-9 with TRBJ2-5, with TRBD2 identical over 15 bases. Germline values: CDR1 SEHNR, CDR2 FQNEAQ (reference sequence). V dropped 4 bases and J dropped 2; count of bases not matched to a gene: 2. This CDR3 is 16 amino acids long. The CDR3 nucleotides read TGTGCCAGCAGCTCGGGACTAGCGGGGGGACAAGAGACCCAGTACTTC. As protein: CASSSGLAGGQETQYF.

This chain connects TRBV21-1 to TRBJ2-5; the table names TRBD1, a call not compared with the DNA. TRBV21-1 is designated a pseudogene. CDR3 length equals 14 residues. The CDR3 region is CASSVDRCGETQYF. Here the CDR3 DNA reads TGTGCCAGCAGCGTTGACAGGTGCGGAGAGACCCAGTACTTC.

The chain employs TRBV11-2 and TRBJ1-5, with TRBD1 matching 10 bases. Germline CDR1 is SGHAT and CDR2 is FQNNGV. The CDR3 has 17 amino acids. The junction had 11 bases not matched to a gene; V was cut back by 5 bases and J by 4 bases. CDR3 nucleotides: TGTGCCAGCAGCATAGGGACAGGGGATTCGGGGAATCAGCCCCAGCATTTT. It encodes CASSIGTGDSGNQPQHF. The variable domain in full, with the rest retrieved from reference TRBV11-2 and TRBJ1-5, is EAGVAQSPRYKIIEKRQSVAFWCNPISGHATLYWYQQILGQGPKLLIQFQNNGVVDDSQLPKDRFSAERLKGVDSTLKIQPAKLEDSAVYLCASSIGTGDSGNQPQHFGDGTRLSIL.

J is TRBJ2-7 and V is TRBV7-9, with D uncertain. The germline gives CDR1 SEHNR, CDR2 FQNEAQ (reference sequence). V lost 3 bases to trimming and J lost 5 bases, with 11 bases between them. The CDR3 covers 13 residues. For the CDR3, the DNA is TGTGCCAGCAGCTTTAATCCGGGTAACGAGCAGTACTTC. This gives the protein CASSFNPGNEQYF.

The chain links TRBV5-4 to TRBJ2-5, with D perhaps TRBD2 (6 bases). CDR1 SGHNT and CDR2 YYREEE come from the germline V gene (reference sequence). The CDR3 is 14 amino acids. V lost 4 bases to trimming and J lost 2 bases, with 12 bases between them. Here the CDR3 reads CASSLGTSQETQYF. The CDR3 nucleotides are TGTGCCAGCAGCCTAGGGACTTCGCAAGAGACCCAGTACTTC.

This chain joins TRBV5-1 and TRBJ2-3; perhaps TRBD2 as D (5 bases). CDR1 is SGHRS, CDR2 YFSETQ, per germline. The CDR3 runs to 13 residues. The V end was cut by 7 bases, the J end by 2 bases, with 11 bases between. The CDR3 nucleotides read TGCGCCAGCGGCGAGGGCGCCACAGATACGCAGTATTTT. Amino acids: CASGEGATDTQYF.

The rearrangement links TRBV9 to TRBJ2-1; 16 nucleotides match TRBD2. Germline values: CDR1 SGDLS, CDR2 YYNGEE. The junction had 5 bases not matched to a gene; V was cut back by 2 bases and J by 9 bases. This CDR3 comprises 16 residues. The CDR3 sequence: CASSVGLAGGLVEQFF. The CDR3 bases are TGTGCCAGCAGCGTGGGACTAGCGGGGGGGCTGGTTGAGCAGTTCTTC.

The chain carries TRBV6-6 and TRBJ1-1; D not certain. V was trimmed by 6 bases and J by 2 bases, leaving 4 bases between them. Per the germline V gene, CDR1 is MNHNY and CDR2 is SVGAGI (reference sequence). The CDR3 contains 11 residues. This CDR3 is CASRLNTEAFF. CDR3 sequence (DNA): TGTGCCAGCAGACTCAACACTGAAGCTTTCTTT.